This T cell receptor (beta chain) was obtained from a study of T cells in Graves' hyperthyroidism and ophthalmopathy. General observations from the study: Median prediction lead before ophthalmopathy onset was about 6.7 months with the model.

Exclusions: uncontrolled infection, other autoimmune disease, pregnancy, lactation. The source material, RNA transcripts, was used to amplify TCR beta CDR3 regions. The HTBI primer set drove a first-round RT-PCR of the TCR CDR3. TCRdb re-called the multiplex PCR reads through MiXCR, storing one row per CDR3 protein. Of roughly 280,000 distinct CDR3 sequences listed, approximately 17% are singletons. Deletions cut 0 bases from V and 5 bases from J, with 7 bases between. The V gene's germline CDR1 is GTSNPN and CDR2 SVGIG (reference sequence). CDR3 length equals 13 residues. This clonotype was picked up a small number of times. Its matching antigen is unknown.

This clonotype was obtained from a woman in her fifties or sixties with Graves' ophthalmopathy. Specimen: blood. The V and J genes are TRBV30 and TRBJ1-4; D uncertain. DNA for the CDR3: TGTGCCTGGAGTGTTATCGGGAATGAAAAACTGTTTTTT. Amino acid sequence: CAWSVIGNEKLFF.